Sequencing of this T cell receptor beta chain was carried out in a study of T cells in Graves' hyperthyroidism and ophthalmopathy. Researchers amplified the TCR beta CDR3 regions from RNA transcripts. Primed by the HTBI set, a first-round RT-PCR was run on the TCR CDR3. Each CDR3 protein is one row after TCRdb ran MiXCR on the multiplex PCR reads. The table shows 750,000 to 900,000 distinct CDR3 sequences, with around 39% occurring only once. Worth noting for this clonotype: One junction end does not reproduce the germline sequence, and a read error may be involved.

The CDR3 is 9 amino acids. CDR1 and CDR2 from the germline V gene are ENHRY and SYGVKD. Uncontrolled infection, other autoimmune disease, pregnancy or lactation disqualified patients from enrolment. Clinical symptoms, serum thyroxine and TRAb, thyroid ultrasound and orbital computed tomography were used for the diagnoses. The sample taken for sequencing was blood. The chain links TRBV10-3 to TRBJ2-7; D is uncertain. The receptor comes from a young man with Graves' hyperthyroidism. For the CDR3, the DNA is TGTGCCATGGCGCAGGATCTTGTGTTC. Its protein product is CAMAQDLVF.